The 12 T cell receptor beta chains below come from one sample, sequenced in a study of T-cell reconstitution after alpha-beta-depleted transplantation in children. Preparation of the TCRbeta library was carried out with unique molecular identifiers. TCRdb reanalysed the PCR reads using MiXCR and keeps one entry per CDR3 protein. Of around 200,000 distinct CDR3 sequences listed, roughly 10% are singletons. Sequenced here: PBMCs from the stem cell graft donor, sampled from the stem cell graft. These receptors were collected from a human donor who donated a stem cell graft to a child with acute lymphoblastic leukemia.

This chain links TRBV29-1 with TRBJ2-1; D remains unclear. V was trimmed by 7 bases and J by 3 bases, leaving 16 bases between them. This CDR3 comprises 14 residues. Germline V CDR1 and CDR2: SQVTM, ANQGSEA. Here the CDR3 DNA reads TGCAGCGGTGGAGAGTTCTTCGGCTACAATGAGCAGTTCTTC. It specifies CSGGEFFGYNEQFF.

The chain couples TRBV29-1 to TRBJ2-3; TRBD2 might be the D (5 bases). Germline loops: CDR1 SQVTM, CDR2 ANQGSEA. The CDR3 sequence is 14 residues long. Trimming pared 0 bases from V and 5 bases from J, leaving 12 bases between. This CDR3 reads CSVEDSLAKDTQYF. In nucleotides, the CDR3 is TGCAGCGTTGAAGATAGCCTAGCAAAAGATACGCAGTATTTT.

This clonotype was counted a few times. The chain employs TRBV4-3 and TRBJ1-2, with no clear D. Germline assignment: CDR1 LGHNA and CDR2 YSLEER. This CDR3 region has 14 residues. V was trimmed by 1 base and J by 4 bases, leaving 10 bases between them. CDR3 sequence (DNA): TGCGCCAGCAGCCAAGGGTTTGGTACCTATGGCTACACCTTC. Its translation: CASSQGFGTYGYTF.

Only a few counts were recorded for this clonotype. The chain links TRBV11-1 to TRBJ1-1; no clear D gene. Germline V gene sequence: CDR1 SGHAT, CDR2 FQDESV (reference sequence). This CDR3 has 14 residues. V was shortened by 0 bases and J by 7 bases, with 12 bases between the two germline ends. CDR3 bases: TGTGCCAGCAGCTTAGCTGTCACTTCTCTTGAAGCTTTCTTT. Encoded protein: CASSLAVTSLEAFF.

The chain links TRBV30 to TRBJ1-3, with a weak D call TRBD1 (6 bases). CDR1 and CDR2 (germline): GTSNPN, SVGIG (reference sequence). V lost 4 bases, J lost 2 bases, and 15 bases lay in between. The CDR3 spans 15 residues. The CDR3: CAWTLRGGTGNTIYF. The CDR3 DNA reads TGTGCCTGGACGCTCAGGGGAGGCACTGGAAACACCATATATTTT.

The sample holds a few counts of this clonotype. This chain links TRBV5-1 with TRBJ2-5; 8 bases are a match to TRBD2. Unmatched junction bases numbered 5, after V lost 0 bases and J lost 1 base. The CDR3 has 16 residues. The germline V gene encodes CDR1 SGHRS and CDR2 YFSETQ. This chain's CDR3 is CASSLGAGGLQETQYF. Here the CDR3 DNA reads TGCGCCAGCAGCTTGGGCGCGGGGGGCCTCCAAGAGACCCAGTACTTC.

In regard to this clonotype: No conserved phenylalanine or tryptophan ends this CDR3, so it is likely a read error. It is unclear where the CDR3 begins or ends on the DNA, so no DNA is shown, and the CDR3 is as TCRdb lists it. This rearrangement joins TRBV20-1 to TRBJ1-1; the table calls TRBD1, which could not be checked here. From its first to its last residue, the CDR3 has 13 amino acids. Germline assignment: CDR1 DFQATT and CDR2 SNEGSKA (reference sequence). The CDR3 loop reads CSARDGGSLGQLI.

The rearrangement links TRBV27 to TRBJ1-1; possibly TRBD1 for D (6 bases). CDR1 MNHEY and CDR2 SMNVEV come from the germline V gene (reference sequence). The CDR3 is 13 amino acids. Deletions cut 7 bases from V and 6 bases from J, with 15 bases between. The CDR3 here is CASTRTGLSEAFF. DNA of the CDR3: TGTGCCAGCACCCGAACAGGGCTCTCTGAAGCTTTCTTT.

The gene calls are TRBV11-1 and TRBJ2-1; 11 bases agree with TRBD2. Germline assignment: CDR1 SGHAT and CDR2 FQDESV (reference sequence). V shed 1 base and J 4 bases; nucleotides not matched to a gene: 12. The CDR3 sequence is 19 residues long. Here the CDR3 reads CASSLVGGSTSGGYNEQFF. CDR3 DNA sequence: TGTGCCAGCAGCTTAGTCGGGGGTTCCACTAGCGGGGGTTACAATGAGCAGTTCTTC.

This clonotype was seen more than once but under ten times. This chain connects TRBV20-1 to TRBJ1-1; 10 bases match TRBD1. Unmatched junction bases numbered 8, after V lost 4 bases and J lost 6 bases. The CDR3 contains 14 residues. The V gene's germline CDR1 is DFQATT and CDR2 SNEGSKA (reference sequence). The CDR3 coding sequence is TGCAGTGCTACCCCGACAGGGGGCGAGGCTGAAGCTTTCTTT. This sequence encodes CSATPTGGEAEAFF.

For the CDR3, the DNA is TGTGCCAGCAGGGCGTCCGCCCTCGGGGGTAGCAATCAGCCCCAGCATTTT. Translated: CASRASALGGSNQPQHF. The rearrangement links TRBV12-3 or TRBV12-4 to TRBJ1-5; weak D call: TRBD1 (5 bases). Trimming cost V 6 bases and J 0 bases, with 18 bases left between them. The CDR3 has 17 amino acids.

This clonotype was seen at least ten times. This chain links TRBV27 with TRBJ2-7; D gene uncertain. CDR3 size: 14 residues. Trimming took 7 bases from V and 0 from J, leaving 13 bases between them. Germline CDR1 and CDR2: MNHEY and SMNVEV (reference sequence). The CDR3 sequence is CASMSNPSSYEQYF. CDR3 DNA sequence: TGTGCCAGCATGTCCAACCCTAGCTCCTACGAGCAGTACTTC.